This entry concerns a single T cell receptor (beta chain). Its antigen is currently unknown. The data were produced by immunoSEQ multiplex PCR, yet TCRdb's version contains in-frame clones alone and is incomplete. The table records fewer than 120,000 clones, about nine tenths of them present only once. The sample comes from a study of siplizumab effects on memory and regulatory T cells. Overall study findings and caveats: The authors did not confirm suppressive function in proliferating Tregs from siplizumab cultures. Contribution to the alloresponse seemed major for naive T cells, which also seemed more diverse than memory cells. Among mappable alloreactive CD4+ clones, the Treg-derived fraction averaged around 70% with siplizumab versus 25% to 30% in controls. Siplizumab led to significantly less abundant alloreactive sequences that could be traced back to unstimulated CD4+ memory cells.

The ends lost 7 bases at V and 10 bases at J; junction bases unmatched: 3. CDR3 length: 11 residues. Germline CDR1 is MNHNY and CDR2 is SVGAGI (reference sequence). The chain links TRBV6-6 to TRBJ1-1; 10 nucleotides line up with TRBD1. Material: CD4+ T cells sorted from blood. The receptor was derived from a human donor in good health. In DNA, the CDR3 is TGTGCCAGCACCCGGACAGGGGGAGCTTTCTTT. Translated: CASTRTGGAFF.